This T cell receptor (beta chain) was captured by sequencing in a study of cytomegalovirus exposure and HLA in healthy donors. Clones were read by immunoSEQ multiplex PCR, and TCRdb kept only the in-frame ones, dropping some. The data show about 240,000 clones, around 87% seen once. Trimming removed 0 bases at V and 8 bases at J, with 18 bases between. The CDR3 covers 15 residues. Germline-derived CDR1 and CDR2 are SGHRS and YFSETQ. This chain joins TRBV5-1 and TRBJ2-7, with D uncertain. The sequenced sample was PBMCs. The sequence was obtained from a woman in her 30s in good health and CMV-seropositive. The CDR3, as DNA: TGCGCCAGCAGCTTGGATCTCTCAGGTCACGGCCAGCAGTACTTC. It specifies CASSLDLSGHGQQYF.